This is a list of T cell receptor beta chains from one sample in a study of T cell changes during pregnancy in multiple sclerosis. Assay: immunoSEQ multiplex PCR; the TCRdb copy retains only in-frame clones and omits some. This sample has 35,000 to 50,000 clones; roughly nine tenths occur once, and the top ten carry roughly 1.2%. This specimen was CD4+ T cells from peripheral blood mononuclear cells, taken in the second trimester of pregnancy. The source is a female donor with multiple sclerosis, enrolled in a pregnancy study. CDR3s include the opening cysteine and the closing phenylalanine or tryptophan. A D gene is named only where the DNA matches it firmly. Clone size appears in some rows only: once, few, many, or a class for an expanded clone.

v_gene	d_gene	abundance	j_gene	CDR3nt	CDR3aa
TRBV27	-	-	TRBJ2-1	TGTGCCAGCAGTCCGTATATGGCCCGAGGGGCGGGAAAGAATGAGCAGTTCTTC	CASSPYMARGAGKNEQFF
TRBV7-8	-	-	TRBJ1-1	TGTGCCAGCAGCTTAGTCGCCGGGGGGAACACTGAAGCTTTCTTT	CASSLVAGGNTEAFF
TRBV5-4	TRBD2	-	TRBJ2-1	TGTGCCAGCAGCACATCTAGCGGGAGGGACAATGAGCAGTTCTTC	CASSTSSGRDNEQFF
TRBV2	-	once	TRBJ2-1	TGTGCCAGCAGGACCGGGAGAGTCTCCTACAATGAGCAGTTCTTC	CASRTGRVSYNEQFF
TRBV7-2	-	-	TRBJ1-5	TGTGCCAGCAGCCCAGGAGGGAGGGGGTATCAGCCCCAGCATTTT	CASSPGGRGYQPQHF
TRBV18	-	-	TRBJ2-7	TGTGCCAGCTCACCGATGGGGCAAATCTCCTACGAGCAGTACTTC	CASSPMGQISYEQYF
TRBV18	TRBD1	-	TRBJ2-7	TGTGCCAGCTCACCCGGACAGGGGGGAGAGCAGTACTTC	CASSPGQGGEQYF
TRBV4-1	TRBD2	-	TRBJ2-7	TGCGCCAGCAGCCAAGTGCCGGGGGGGACTTACTACGAGCAGTACTTC	CASSQVPGGTYYEQYF
TRBV5-1	-	-	TRBJ1-3	TGCGCCAGCAGCTTGAGGACGGGGATTTCAGCTGGAAACACCATATATTTT	CASSLRTGISAGNTIYF
TRBV7-9	-	-	TRBJ1-2	TGTGCCAGCAGCAACCAACCGGACAGCTATGGCTACACCTTC	CASSNQPDSYGYTF
TRBV6-6	TRBD1	few	TRBJ1-4	TGTGCCAGCAGTAGCCCAGGGGGTAGGGATGAAAAACTGTTTTTT	CASSSPGGRDEKLFF
TRBV29-1	-	once	TRBJ2-1	TGCAGCGGGGGTGGACTAACCTCCTACAATGAGCAGTTCTTC	CSGGGLTSYNEQFF
TRBV7-2	TRBD2	once	TRBJ2-1	TGTGCCAGCAGCTTAGACAGCGGGAGTAGGTACAATGAGCAGTTCTTC	CASSLDSGSRYNEQFF
TRBV28	TRBD1	-	TRBJ1-2	TGTGCCAGCAGTTTACAGGGGGCTGGGGGCTACACCTTC	CASSLQGAGGYTF
TRBV2	-	-	TRBJ2-1	TGTGCCAGCAGTGAAGGCCAGGACAATGAGCAGTTCTTC	CASSEGQDNEQFF
TRBV4-2	TRBD1	-	TRBJ1-5	TGTGCCAGCAGCCAAGAGGACAGGGCGAATCAGCCCCAGCATTTT	CASSQEDRANQPQHF
TRBV25-1	-	-	TRBJ1-5	TGTGCCAGCAGCCCCCTGGACAGCGACAATCAGCCCCAGCATTTT	CASSPLDSDNQPQHF
TRBV11-2	-	-	TRBJ1-2	TGTGCCAGCAGCTTTGACTCGGGGGTGTCCTATGGCTACACCTTC	CASSFDSGVSYGYTF
TRBV15	-	-	TRBJ1-2	TGTGCCACCAGCAGAGATCTTGGACAGCGCTATGGCTACACCTTC	CATSRDLGQRYGYTF
TRBV11-3	-	-	TRBJ2-7	TGTGCCAGCAGCCAGACAGGCTACGAGCAGTACTTC	CASSQTGYEQYF
TRBV9	TRBD2	few	TRBJ2-7	TGTGCCAGCAGCGTAGCGGGAGGGACCTACGAGCAGTACTTC	CASSVAGGTYEQYF
TRBV5-1	-	once	TRBJ2-7	TGCGCCAGCAGCTTGGGTAGCGGACTACCCTCCGAGCAGTACTTC	CASSLGSGLPSEQYF
TRBV30	-	-	TRBJ1-1	TGTGCCTGGAGTTCGGGTATAATTGAAGCTTTCTTT	CAWSSGIIEAFF
TRBV2	-	-	TRBJ2-1	TGTGCCAGCAGTGAATCGTACGGACACAATCAGCAGTTCTTC	CASSESYGHNQQFF
TRBV4-2	TRBD2	-	TRBJ2-1	TGTGCCAGCAGCCAAGATAAGGCTAGCGGCTTGAAGAATTACAATGAGCAGTTCTTC	CASSQDKASGLKNYNEQFF
TRBV7-8	-	-	TRBJ1-4	TGTGCCAGCAGCTTAGAGGCCAGGGTGACTGAAAAACTGTTTTTT	CASSLEARVTEKLFF
TRBV4-3	-	-	TRBJ2-3	TGCGCCAGCAGCCAAGACGGCGGAACCACAGATACGCAGTATTTT	CASSQDGGTTDTQYF
TRBV2	-	-	TRBJ2-6	TGTGCCAGCAGTACAGGGTCTGGGGCCAACGTCCTGACTTTC	CASSTGSGANVLTF
TRBV10-2	-	-	TRBJ1-1	TGCGCCAGCAAGACGACAGCAGGGGCGCACACTGAAGCTTTCTTT	CASKTTAGAHTEAFF
TRBV14	-	few	TRBJ1-1	TGTGCCAGCAGCCAAGTCCGGGTGAACACTGAAGCTTTCTTT	CASSQVRVNTEAFF
TRBV28	-	-	TRBJ2-7	TGTGCCAGCAGTCCGCCAGGGGCTACAAGCTCCTACGAGCAGTACTTC	CASSPPGATSSYEQYF
TRBV19	TRBD1	-	TRBJ1-2	TGTGCCAGTAGCCACGGGACAGTCCCTAGTATGGGCTACACCTTC	CASSHGTVPSMGYTF
TRBV11-2	-	-	TRBJ1-5	TGTGCCAGCAGCTTAGGAAATTCCGGGGTCCAGCCCCAGCATTTT	CASSLGNSGVQPQHF
TRBV6-5	TRBD2	-	TRBJ2-3	TGTGCCAGCAGTTACAACGGGGGAGGGCCAAGTACGCAGTATTTT	CASSYNGGGPSTQYF
TRBV15	-	-	TRBJ1-6	TGTGCCACCAGCAGAGAGGGCAGGGTGGTGTCACCCCTCCACTTT	CATSREGRVVSPLHF
TRBV18	-	-	TRBJ2-5	TGTGCCAGCTCACCGGGTTTAGCGAAAGAGACCCAGTACTTC	CASSPGLAKETQYF
TRBV29-1	TRBD2	-	TRBJ2-1	TGCAGCGTTGAAGATCCGAGAAGAAGCGGGAGGGCCGGCAATAAGCAGTTCTTC	CSVEDPRRSGRAGNKQFF
TRBV7-5	-	-	TRBJ1-4	TGTGCCAGAAGCTCCGAGGAGGGGAGTGAAAAACTGTTTTTT	CARSSEEGSEKLFF
TRBV27	TRBD1	-	TRBJ1-5	TGTGCCAGCAGTTTAAAGGGACAGGGTTTTCGTCAGCCCCAGCATTTT	CASSLKGQGFRQPQHF
TRBV15	-	once	TRBJ2-1	TGTGCCACCAGCAGCCGGGATTCGGGTAATGAGCAGTTCTTC	CATSSRDSGNEQFF
TRBV6-5	-	-	TRBJ2-1	TGTGCCAGCAGTCATCCGTCGAGCTCCTACAATGAGCAGTTCTTC	CASSHPSSSYNEQFF
TRBV7-2	-	-	TRBJ2-7	TGTGCCAGCAGCTCCGGTATGGGCGGACTCTACGAGCAGTACTTC	CASSSGMGGLYEQYF
TRBV19	TRBD1	-	TRBJ2-7	TGTGCCAGTAGTATAGGGCAGGGGGCCTACGAGCAGTACTTC	CASSIGQGAYEQYF
TRBV6-1	-	few	TRBJ1-4	TGTGCCAGCAGCCCAGCGGGTACGCGCGAAAAACTGTTTTTT	CASSPAGTREKLFF
TRBV27	-	-	TRBJ1-6	TGTGCCAGCAGTTTAGGGGCAGGGGAGAATTCACCCCTCCACTTT	CASSLGAGENSPLHF
TRBV5-4	-	-	TRBJ2-2	TGTGCCAGCAGCTTGAAAGAAATGGGAATGGGGGACACAGAGCTGTTTTTT	CASSLKEMGMGDTELFF
TRBV5-1	-	-	TRBJ1-1	TGCGCCAGCAGCTTGGACAGCAAGAACACTGAAGCTTTCTTT	CASSLDSKNTEAFF
TRBV29-1	TRBD2	-	TRBJ2-1	TGCAGCGCAAATCTAGCGGGAGGGTCCTACAATGAGCAGTTCTTC	CSANLAGGSYNEQFF
TRBV6-4	TRBD2	-	TRBJ2-2	TGTGCCAGCAGCCGAACTAGCGGAGGGAACACCGGGGAGCTGTTTTTT	CASSRTSGGNTGELFF
TRBV6-1	TRBD1	-	TRBJ2-7	TGTGCCAGCAGTAGGGACAGGGTAAGGTGGGACGAGCAGTACTTC	CASSRDRVRWDEQYF
TRBV28	-	-	TRBJ2-3	TGTGCCAGCAGTACGTCTTTTGGGCTAAGAGACACAGATACGCAGTATTTT	CASSTSFGLRDTDTQYF